This T cell receptor (beta chain) emerged from a study of cytomegalovirus exposure and HLA in healthy donors. The germline gives CDR1 PRHDT, CDR2 FYEKMQ (reference sequence). This CDR3 has 14 amino acids. With respect to this clone: Its target is not known.

With 60 Vbeta and 13 Jbeta primers, the PCR was carried out. Sequencing was performed with immunoSEQ multiplex PCR; in TCRdb, only in-frame clones are kept and a portion is missing. The sample records 140,000 to 150,000 clones, under 90% being singletons. Study-wide findings and caveats: More clonal expansion characterized HLA-associated TCR beta chains than equally common others in a later analysis. The study had only CMV serostatus as immune exposure information. The authors later found TCR association rates varying by HLA locus, with DRB1 most and HLA-C fewest.

Sequenced input: PBMCs. The chain employs TRBV13 and TRBJ2-5; TRBD2 is a possible D gene (6 bases). The end of the DNA is better explained by TRBJ2-7, so the J call may be wrong. The TCR was taken from a man aged 35 to 55 in good health and CMV-seronegative. CDR3 amino acids: CASSSGLSPHEQYF. The DNA for the CDR3 is TGTGCCAGCAGCTCGGGACTTTCCCCCCACGAGCAGTACTTC.